This passage covers 21 T cell receptor beta chains from one sample sequenced in a study of OX40 agonist ivuxolimab in advanced cancers. Here immunoSEQ multiplex PCR was the method, and the copy in TCRdb shows in-frame clones only, minus some. This sample has roughly 79,000 clones, with under 95% found just once. The sequencing here drew on CD4+ or CD8+ T cells sorted from blood, taken in a trial of the OX40 agonist ivuxolimab. These receptors came from an adult with an advanced solid tumor such as melanoma, head and neck, liver or kidney cancer.

The rearrangement links TRBV25-1 to TRBJ2-6; no firm D call. Germline-derived CDR1 and CDR2 are MGHDK and SYGVNS. The germline V and J ends were trimmed by 6 bases and 4 bases, with 10 bases remaining between them. The CDR3 runs 14 residues. This chain's CDR3 is CASRGLLGANVLTF. CDR3 nucleotide sequence: TGTGCCAGCAGAGGCCTACTCGGGGCCAACGTCCTGACTTTC.

The rearrangement links TRBV28 to TRBJ1-2, with TRBD1 identical over 8 bases. Per germline, CDR1 MDHEN and CDR2 SYDVKM. The CDR3 has 16 residues. J lost 8 bases, V lost 4 bases, and 15 bases had no gene match. The CDR3 DNA sequence: TGTGCCAGCAGTTCCACTAGCAGGGGGCAAAGGGAGGGCTACACCTTC. Protein sequence: CASSSTSRGQREGYTF.

The chain combines TRBV19 with TRBJ1-1, with TRBD1 as a possible D gene (5 bases). Germline V gives CDR1 LNHDA, CDR2 SQIVND (reference sequence). This CDR3 has 14 residues. Trimming left V 6 bases short and J 4 bases short, with 15 bases between. The chain's CDR3 is CASRYGGLGTEAFF. As DNA, the CDR3 is TGTGCCAGTAGATATGGGGGTTTAGGCACTGAAGCTTTCTTT.

The chain joins TRBV30 to TRBJ2-7; possible D gene TRBD2, 7 bases. Between the trimmed V and J ends, which lost 2 bases and 6 bases, there was a span of 20 bases. The germline CDR1 and CDR2 sequences are GTSNPN and SVGIG (reference sequence). The CDR3 loop spans 15 amino acids. Written as DNA, the CDR3 is TGTGCCTGGAGTAGGGGGGGGGCCCGAGGGGGCGAGCAGTACTTC. It encodes CAWSRGGARGGEQYF. The full variable domain, rest sourced from reference TRBV30 and TRBJ2-7, is SQTIHQWPATLVQPVGSPLSLECTVEGTSNPNLYWYRQAAGRGLQLLFYSVGIGQISSEVPQNLSASRPQDRQFILSSKKLLLSDSGFYLCAWSRGGARGGEQYFGPGTRLTVT.

This chain uses TRBV30 with TRBJ2-5; tentative D call: TRBD2 (6 bases). V dropped 0 bases and J dropped 0 bases, with 20 bases sitting between them. From germline, CDR1 is GTSNPN and CDR2 SVGIG (reference sequence). This CDR3 comprises 18 residues. CDR3 amino acids: CAWSVGVTSTSYQETQYF. The CDR3 DNA sequence: TGTGCCTGGAGTGTCGGTGTCACTAGCACGTCTTACCAAGAGACCCAGTACTTC.

The J gene is TRBJ2-1, the V gene TRBV11-3; D may be TRBD1 or TRBD2 (5 bases each). Germline V gene sequence: CDR1 SGHNT, CDR2 YENEEA. Trimming stripped 0 bases from V and 4 bases from J, with 13 bases between. The CDR3 sequence is 16 residues long. The CDR3 spells CASSLDWDPRYNEQFF. The CDR3 coding sequence is TGTGCCAGCAGCTTAGATTGGGACCCTCGTTACAATGAGCAGTTCTTC.

The chain joins TRBV25-1 to TRBJ1-4; D perhaps matches TRBD1 (6 bases). Germline lookup yields CDR1 MGHDK and CDR2 SYGVNS. The CDR3 has 15 residues. V lost 6 bases, J lost 8 bases, and 19 bases lay in between. The CDR3 bases are TGTGCCAGCAGCCCCATGCCAGGGGCTGGGGAAAAACTGTTTTTT. Protein product: CASSPMPGAGEKLFF.

The chain recombines TRBV5-1 with TRBJ2-5; TRBD1 or TRBD2 may be the D gene (5 bases each). Germline V gives CDR1 SGHRS, CDR2 YFSETQ. V was cut by 1 base and J by 1 base, with 11 bases left in between. CDR3 length: 15 amino acids. The CDR3 DNA is TGCGCCAGCAGCTTGATCGCAGGGACCCAAGAGACCCAGTACTTC. Translation gives CASSLIAGTQETQYF.

This CDR3 is CASTPNQGRPQHF. The CDR3 DNA sequence: TGTGCCAGTACTCCTAACCAGGGGAGGCCCCAGCATTTT. The rearrangement joins TRBV19 to TRBJ1-5; D is possibly TRBD1 (6 bases). The V end was cut by 7 bases, the J end by 9 bases, with 16 bases between. CDR3 size: 13 residues. Germline CDR1 reads LNHDA; CDR2 reads SQIVND (reference sequence).

This clone occurred once. The chain uses TRBV28 and TRBJ2-7; D not certain. This CDR3 is built from 11 residues. Trimming left V 4 bases short and J 5 bases short, with 6 bases between. Germline V gives CDR1 MDHEN, CDR2 SYDVKM. CDR3 DNA sequence: TGTGCCAGCAGTTGGTACCACGAGCAGTACTTC. Its translation is CASSWYHEQYF.

The rearrangement joins TRBV6-1 to TRBJ2-1; D not certain. The V gene lost 2 bases and the J gene lost 4 bases, with 6 bases spanning the gap. This CDR3 is 13 amino acids long. From germline, CDR1 is MNHNS and CDR2 SASEGT. CDR3 coding DNA: TGTGCCAGCAGTGAATCAGCTTACAATGAGCAGTTCTTC. This gives the protein CASSESAYNEQFF.

The CDR3 region is CASCSRDSGGYTF. In DNA form, the CDR3 reads TGTGCCAGCTGCTCCAGAGACTCGGGAGGCTACACCTTC. The gene calls are TRBV28 and TRBJ1-2; no clear D gene. CDR1 is MDHEN and CDR2 is SYDVKM in the germline V gene. The CDR3 is 13 residues long. Trimming cost V 8 bases and J 8 bases, with 18 bases left between them.

This clone was observed a few times. CDR3 bases: TGTGCCAGCAGCCAGGACAGGTTGGGCAATCAGCCCCAGCATTTT. It yields the protein CASSQDRLGNQPQHF. The chain has TRBV6-5 and TRBJ1-5; TRBD1 aligns across 7 bases. With V trimmed by 6 bases and J by 2 bases, 7 bases remained unmatched. This CDR3 has 15 amino acids. The germline V gene has CDR1 MNHEY and CDR2 SVGAGI.

The gene calls are TRBV25-1 and TRBJ2-7; unclear D gene. The germline gives CDR1 MGHDK, CDR2 SYGVNS. The CDR3 runs to 13 residues. V was shortened by 0 bases and J by 5 bases, with 8 bases between the two germline ends. CDR3 coding DNA: TGTGCCAGCAGTGAATATTCGAGGCACGAGCAGTACTTC. Protein product: CASSEYSRHEQYF.

CDR3: CASSQEVASGVAGEQYF. The CDR3 nucleotides read TGTGCCAGCAGCCAAGAAGTGGCTAGCGGGGTTGCTGGCGAGCAGTACTTC. V is TRBV14 and J is TRBJ2-7, with 9 nucleotides matching TRBD2. CDR3 length: 17 amino acids. V shed 0 bases, J shed 6 bases, and the junction held 12 bases outside the gene matches. Germline assignment: CDR1 SGHDN and CDR2 FVKESK.

The chain recombines TRBV19 with TRBJ1-2; 8 bases are a match to TRBD1. Germline values: CDR1 LNHDA, CDR2 SQIVND (reference sequence). V lost 4 bases to trimming and J lost 4 bases; unmatched junction nucleotides: 8. This CDR3 contains 15 residues. CDR3 region: CASSKGQGESYGYTF. The CDR3 nucleotides read TGTGCCAGTAGTAAAGGACAGGGCGAAAGCTATGGCTACACCTTC.

The V and J genes are TRBV18 and TRBJ1-1; D possibly corresponds to TRBD1 (5 bases). The CDR3 consists of 11 residues. The ends were cut back, 9 bases at V and 8 bases at J, with 13 bases in the middle. CDR1 and CDR2 (germline): KGHSH, LQKENI. The CDR3 DNA reads as TGTGCCAGTTCCTCTCAGGGAGAAGCTTTCTTT. It is translated as CASSSQGEAFF.

The chain recombines TRBV19 with TRBJ1-5; TRBD1 matches 8 bases. This CDR3 spans 14 amino acids. Germline V gives CDR1 LNHDA, CDR2 SQIVND (reference sequence). V dropped 4 bases and J dropped 5; count of bases not matched to a gene: 4. The CDR3 reads CASSKMTGDQPQHF. Here the CDR3 DNA reads TGTGCCAGTAGTAAGATGACAGGGGATCAGCCCCAGCATTTT.

This chain connects TRBV28 to TRBJ2-1; 8 bases line up with TRBD2. Germline V gives CDR1 MDHEN, CDR2 SYDVKM. V lost 7 bases to trimming and J lost 7 bases; unmatched junction nucleotides: 6. This CDR3 has 13 amino acids. CDR3 residues: CASKSGGENEQFF. Written as DNA, the CDR3 is TGTGCCAGCAAATCGGGAGGGGAAAATGAGCAGTTCTTC. The full variable domain, in which reference TRBV28 and TRBJ2-1 provide the parts outside the CDR3, is DVKVTQSSRYLVKRTGEKVFLECVQDMDHENMFWYRQDPGLGLRLIYFSYDVKMKEKGDIPEGYSVSREKKERFSLILESASTNQTSMYLCASKSGGENEQFFGPGTRLTVL.

The rearrangement joins TRBV28 to TRBJ2-7; no clear D gene. V lost 7 bases and J lost 2, with 18 bases in between. Germline assignment: CDR1 MDHEN and CDR2 SYDVKM. The CDR3 loop spans 15 amino acids. CDR3 bases: TGTGCCAGCACCATGGCCGCGGCAGCCGCCTACGAGCAGTACTTC. Translated: CASTMAAAAAYEQYF.

The chain employs TRBV7-2 and TRBJ2-1; tentatively, D is TRBD1 (6 bases). The CDR3 spans 15 residues. Germline CDR1 and CDR2: SGHTA and FQGNSA. V gave up 1 base and J gave up 2 bases, with 9 bases separating them. The CDR3 protein is CASSLEQGPYNEQFF. CDR3 coding DNA: TGTGCCAGCAGCTTAGAACAGGGCCCCTACAATGAGCAGTTCTTC.